This T cell receptor (beta chain) was observed in a study of shared clonotypes between healthy human individuals. Turning to this clone: The antigen is undetermined.

This CDR3 region has 13 residues. Trimming left V 0 bases short and J 11 bases short, with 13 bases between. CDR1 is SGHDN and CDR2 is FVKESK in the germline V gene. The protocol was immunoSEQ multiplex PCR, while the TCRdb copy is restricted to in-frame clones and leaves out a portion. The sample has just over 2,000,000 clones; 85% to 95% are singletons. Findings and caveats of the study: The expectation was that sequencing depth would affect clonotype sharing among donors. Compared with memory subsets, naive subsets generally had larger estimated richness.

CD4+ cell separation produced CD45RA+ naive and CD45RA-negative memory subsets. The chain carries TRBV14 and TRBJ1-1; D remains unclear. Sequences were obtained from naive CD4+ T cells sorted from blood. Subset meaning: CD45RA+ positively selected. The receptor was isolated from a man in his late teens or twenties in good health. DNA for the CDR3: TGTGCCAGCAGCCAAGACCCCCGCAGTAGGGCTTTCTTT. This encodes CASSQDPRSRAFF.